The T cell receptor beta chain described here comes from a study of T cell responses to AZD1222 COVID-19 vaccine. TCRdb's table, derived via immunoSEQ multiplex PCR, lists solely in-frame clones and lacks some. The table shows about 140,000 clones, with roughly 92% occurring only once. The receptor comes from an adult in good health. Source: peripheral blood, taken on day 0 of AZD1222 vaccination.

CDR3 in amino acids: CASSGTGGLANEKLFF. CDR3 DNA sequence: TGTGCCAGCAGTGGGACAGGGGGCTTGGCTAATGAAAAACTGTTTTTT. The chain carries TRBV2 and TRBJ1-4; 11 positions match TRBD1. The CDR3 runs 16 residues. CDR1 is SNHLY and CDR2 is FYNNEI in the germline V gene. V shed 4 bases, J shed 3 bases, and the junction held 4 bases outside the gene matches.